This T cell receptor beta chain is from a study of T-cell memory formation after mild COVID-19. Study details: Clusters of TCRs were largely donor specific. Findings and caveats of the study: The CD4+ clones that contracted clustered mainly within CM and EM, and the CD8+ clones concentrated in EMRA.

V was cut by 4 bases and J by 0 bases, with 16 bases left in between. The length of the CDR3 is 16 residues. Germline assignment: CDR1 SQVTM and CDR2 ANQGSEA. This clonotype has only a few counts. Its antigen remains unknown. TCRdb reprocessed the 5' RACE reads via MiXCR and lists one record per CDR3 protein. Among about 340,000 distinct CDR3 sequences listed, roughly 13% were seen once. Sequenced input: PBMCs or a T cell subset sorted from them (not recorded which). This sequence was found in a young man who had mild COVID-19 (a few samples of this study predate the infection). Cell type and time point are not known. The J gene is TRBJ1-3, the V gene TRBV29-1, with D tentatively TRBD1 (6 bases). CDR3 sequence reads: CSVVSGQMNSGNTIYF. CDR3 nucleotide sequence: TGCAGCGTTGTCTCAGGACAGATGAACTCTGGAAACACCATATATTTT.